This is a list of T cell receptor beta chains from one sample in a study of blood T cell repertoires in COVID-19. TCRdb keeps only in-frame clones here, not all; method: immunoSEQ multiplex PCR. The table lists 120,000 or so clones, around four fifths of them singletons. Sequencing was carried out using peripheral blood. The receptors were sampled from a man aged 55 to 69 with acute or convalescent COVID-19. Both conserved end residues are trimmed from each CDR3. Each record gives: V gene, J gene, CDR3 protein.

TRBV2	TRBJ2-3	ASRKEYRGTDTQY
TRBV5-1	TRBJ2-2	ASSTPGLAGGIPGELF
TRBV4-2	TRBJ1-3	ASSQVSQSPSGTIY
TRBV6-6	TRBJ1-5	ASSSTDRGGNQPQH
TRBV30	TRBJ1-2	AWSEYGGGYT
TRBV5-1	TRBJ1-2	ASSLGGTDYGYT
TRBV13	TRBJ1-4	ASSLGQGGEKLF
TRBV18	TRBJ1-3	ASSPTTDSGNTIY
TRBV28	TRBJ2-2	ASSLGPSGVGELF
TRBV24-1	TRBJ1-2	ATTPGQGYGYT
TRBV6-5	TRBJ1-1	ASGDRATEAF
TRBV11-2	TRBJ2-2	ASLNTGELF
TRBV24-1	TRBJ1-5	ATSDPAQGDDQPQH
TRBV15	TRBJ2-1	ATSRDLVGQGEF
TRBV6-6	TRBJ1-6	ASSYVSAPLH
TRBV2	TRBJ1-2	ASSLQGAPGIYGYT
TRBV29-1	TRBJ2-1	SVEVSGTGRGEQF
TRBV7-2	TRBJ2-2	ASSVSWNTGELF
TRBV27	TRBJ1-1	ASSFVQGLSEAF
TRBV3-1/TRBV3-2	TRBJ1-1	ASSQAGYTEAF
TRBV7-8	TRBJ2-2	ASSTSGGNTGELF
TRBV10-3	TRBJ1-2	AISDRNWGYT
TRBV11-2	TRBJ2-3	ASSAGLAGVTDTQY
TRBV6-2/TRBV6-3	TRBJ1-3	ASSRSGSGNTIY